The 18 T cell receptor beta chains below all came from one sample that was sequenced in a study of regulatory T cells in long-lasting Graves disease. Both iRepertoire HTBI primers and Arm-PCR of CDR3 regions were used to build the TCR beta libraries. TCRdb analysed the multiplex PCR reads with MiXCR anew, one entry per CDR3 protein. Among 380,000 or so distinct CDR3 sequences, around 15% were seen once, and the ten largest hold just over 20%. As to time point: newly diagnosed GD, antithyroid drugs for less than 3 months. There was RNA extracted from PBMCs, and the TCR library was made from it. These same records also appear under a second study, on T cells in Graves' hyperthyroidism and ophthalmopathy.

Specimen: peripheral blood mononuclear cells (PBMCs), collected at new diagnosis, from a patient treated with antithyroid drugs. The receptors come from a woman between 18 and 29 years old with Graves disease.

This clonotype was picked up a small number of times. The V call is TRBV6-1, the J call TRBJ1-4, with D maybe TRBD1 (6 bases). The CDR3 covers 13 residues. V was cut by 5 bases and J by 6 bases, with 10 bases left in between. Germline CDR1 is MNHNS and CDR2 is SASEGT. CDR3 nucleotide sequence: TGTGCCAGCAGTCCCCCAGGGGATGAAAAACTGTTTTTT. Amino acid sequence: CASSPPGDEKLFF.

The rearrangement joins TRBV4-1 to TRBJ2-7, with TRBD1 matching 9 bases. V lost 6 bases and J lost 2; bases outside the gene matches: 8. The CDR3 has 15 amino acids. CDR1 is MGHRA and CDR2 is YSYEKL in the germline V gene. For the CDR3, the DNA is TGCGCCAGCAGTATGGGGGACAGGGCTACCTACGAGCAGTACTTC. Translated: CASSMGDRATYEQYF.

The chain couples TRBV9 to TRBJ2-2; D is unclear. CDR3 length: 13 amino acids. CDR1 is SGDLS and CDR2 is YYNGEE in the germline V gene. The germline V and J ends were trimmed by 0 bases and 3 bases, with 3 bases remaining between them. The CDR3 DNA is TGTGCCAGCAGCGTAGCCTACACCGGGGAGCTGTTTTTT. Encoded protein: CASSVAYTGELFF.

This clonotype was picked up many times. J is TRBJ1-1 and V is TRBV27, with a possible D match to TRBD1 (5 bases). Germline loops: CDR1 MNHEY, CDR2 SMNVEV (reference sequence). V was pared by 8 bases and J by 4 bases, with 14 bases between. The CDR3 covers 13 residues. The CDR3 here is CASGRGKGTEAFF. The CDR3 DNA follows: TGTGCCAGCGGGCGGGGCAAGGGCACTGAAGCTTTCTTT.

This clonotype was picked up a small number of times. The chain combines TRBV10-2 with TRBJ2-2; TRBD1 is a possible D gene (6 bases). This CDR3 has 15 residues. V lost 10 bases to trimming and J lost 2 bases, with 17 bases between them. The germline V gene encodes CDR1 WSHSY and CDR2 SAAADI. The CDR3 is CATDRGDTNTGELFF. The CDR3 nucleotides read TGCGCCACGGATCGAGGGGACACTAACACCGGGGAGCTGTTTTTT.

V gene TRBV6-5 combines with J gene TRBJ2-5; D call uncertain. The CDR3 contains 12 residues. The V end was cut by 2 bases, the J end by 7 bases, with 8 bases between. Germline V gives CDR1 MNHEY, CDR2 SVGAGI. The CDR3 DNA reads TGTGCCAGCAGTTACGAGAGATGGACCCAGTACTTC. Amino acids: CASSYERWTQYF.

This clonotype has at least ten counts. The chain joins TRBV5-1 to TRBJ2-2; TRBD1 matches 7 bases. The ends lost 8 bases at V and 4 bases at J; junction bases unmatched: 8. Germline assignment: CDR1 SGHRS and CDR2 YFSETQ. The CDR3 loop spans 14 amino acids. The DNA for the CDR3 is TGCGCCAGGAAGAGGGGGCGCGGCACCGGGGAGCTGTTTTTT. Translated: CARKRGRGTGELFF.

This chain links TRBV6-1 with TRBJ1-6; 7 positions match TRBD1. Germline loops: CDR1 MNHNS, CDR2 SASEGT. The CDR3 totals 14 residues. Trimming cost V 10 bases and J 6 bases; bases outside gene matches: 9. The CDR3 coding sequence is TGTGCCACAAAGCCGGGACAGAGTAATTCACCCCTCCACTTT. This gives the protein CATKPGQSNSPLHF.

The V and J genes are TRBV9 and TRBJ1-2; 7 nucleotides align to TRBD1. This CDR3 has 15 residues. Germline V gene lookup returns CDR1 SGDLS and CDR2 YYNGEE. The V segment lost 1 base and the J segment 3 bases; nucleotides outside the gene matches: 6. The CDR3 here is CASSVTDRFYYGYTF. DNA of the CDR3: TGTGCCAGCAGCGTAACGGACAGGTTCTACTATGGCTACACCTTC.

The CDR3 coding sequence is TGTGCCTGGAGTGTACGTATCCAGGGGAACACTGAAGCTTTCTTT. Encoded protein: CAWSVRIQGNTEAFF. V gene TRBV30 combines with J gene TRBJ1-1, with TRBD1 as a possible D gene (5 bases). Trimming removed 0 bases from V and 1 base from J, with 12 bases in between. Germline V gene lookup returns CDR1 GTSNPN and CDR2 SVGIG (reference sequence). CDR3 length: 15 amino acids.

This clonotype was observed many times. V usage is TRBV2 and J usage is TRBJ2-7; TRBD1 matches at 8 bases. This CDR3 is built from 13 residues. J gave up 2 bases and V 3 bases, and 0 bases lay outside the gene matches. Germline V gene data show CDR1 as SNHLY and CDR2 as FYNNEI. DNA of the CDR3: TGTGCCAGCAGTGAGGACAGGGCCTACGAGCAGTACTTC. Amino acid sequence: CASSEDRAYEQYF. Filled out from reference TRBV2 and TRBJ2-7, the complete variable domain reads EPEVTQTPSHQVTQMGQEVILRCVPISNHLYFYWYRQILGQKVEFLVSFYNNEISEKSEIFDDQFSVERPDGSNFTLKIRSTKLEDSAMYFCASSEDRAYEQYFGPGTRLTVT.

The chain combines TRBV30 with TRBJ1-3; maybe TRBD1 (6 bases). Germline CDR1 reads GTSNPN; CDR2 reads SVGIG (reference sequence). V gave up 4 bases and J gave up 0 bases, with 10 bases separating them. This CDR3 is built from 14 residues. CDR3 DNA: TGTGCCTGGACTCGGGGGCTCTCTGGAAACACCATATATTTT. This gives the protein CAWTRGLSGNTIYF. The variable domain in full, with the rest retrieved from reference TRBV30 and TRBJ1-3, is SQTIHQWPATLVQPVGSPLSLECTVEGTSNPNLYWYRQAAGRGLQLLFYSVGIGQISSEVPQNLSASRPQDRQFILSSKKLLLSDSGFYLCAWTRGLSGNTIYFGEGSWLTVV.

The CDR3: CSAEDKSSYNSPLHF. CDR3 DNA: TGCAGTGCCGAGGACAAGAGCTCCTATAATTCACCCCTCCACTTT. The chain recombines TRBV20-1 with TRBJ1-6; maybe TRBD1 (5 bases). V lost 6 bases, J lost 0 bases, and 12 bases lay in between. The CDR3 covers 15 residues. Germline V gives CDR1 DFQATT, CDR2 SNEGSKA (reference sequence).

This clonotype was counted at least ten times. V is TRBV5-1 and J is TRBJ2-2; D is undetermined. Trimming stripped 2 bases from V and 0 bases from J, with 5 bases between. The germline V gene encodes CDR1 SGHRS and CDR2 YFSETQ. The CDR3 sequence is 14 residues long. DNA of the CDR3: TGCGCCAGCAGCTTCGATCCGAACACCGGGGAGCTGTTTTTT. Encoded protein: CASSFDPNTGELFF.

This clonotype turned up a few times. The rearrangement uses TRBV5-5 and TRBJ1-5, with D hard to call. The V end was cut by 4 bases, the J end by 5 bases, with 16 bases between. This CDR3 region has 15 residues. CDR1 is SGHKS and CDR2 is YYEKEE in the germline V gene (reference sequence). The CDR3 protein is CASSPTAFVDQPQHF. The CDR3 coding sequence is TGTGCCAGCAGCCCCACGGCTTTTGTGGATCAGCCCCAGCATTTT.

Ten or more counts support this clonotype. This chain's CDR3 is CASSLATGINYNEKLFF. For the CDR3, the DNA is TGTGCCAGCAGTTTAGCGACAGGGATCAACTATAATGAAAAACTGTTTTTT. The chain joins TRBV28 to TRBJ1-4; 7 bases are a match to TRBD1. After removal of 2 bases from V and 4 bases from J, the junction contained 10 bases not matched to a gene. This CDR3 has 17 amino acids. Germline V CDR1 and CDR2: MDHEN, SYDVKM.

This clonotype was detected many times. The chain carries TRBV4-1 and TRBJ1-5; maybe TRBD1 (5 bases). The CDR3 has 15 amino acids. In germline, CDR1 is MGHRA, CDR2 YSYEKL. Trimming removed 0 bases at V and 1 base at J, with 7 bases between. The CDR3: CASSQDWDSNQPQHF. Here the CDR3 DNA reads TGCGCCAGCAGCCAAGATTGGGACAGCAATCAGCCCCAGCATTTT.

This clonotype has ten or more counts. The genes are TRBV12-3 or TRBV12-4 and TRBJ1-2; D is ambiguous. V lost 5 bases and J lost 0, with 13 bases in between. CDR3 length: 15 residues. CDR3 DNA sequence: TGTGCCAGCAGTGGGCGTCGCCAAGCTAACTATGGCTACACCTTC. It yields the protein CASSGRRQANYGYTF.